This T cell receptor (beta chain) was found in a study of identical twins. Findings and limits, study-wide: Twins' surplus sharing was weaker for beta out-of-frame sequences. Analyses of zero insertions could be partly confounded by invariant MAIT and iNKT cells.

TCRdb recomputed calls from the 5' RACE reads with MiXCR, one row per CDR3 protein. The sample lists roughly 260,000 distinct CDR3 sequences, approximately 7.9% occurring once. This clonotype was counted a few times. Its matching antigen is unknown. This CDR3 region has 13 residues. The V gene's germline CDR1 is SGHKS and CDR2 YYEKEE (reference sequence). Trimming cost V 4 bases and J 9 bases, with 16 bases left between them. The same sample was also studied in work on yellow fever vaccine responses in identical twins.

Sample: CD8+ T cells sorted from blood. The sequence derives from a woman aged 18-35 years in good health. The rearrangement joins TRBV5-5 to TRBJ2-5; TRBD1 might be the D (6 bases). DNA for the CDR3: TGTGCCAGCAGCACCGGGGACACCCCGGCCCAGTACTTC. This gives the protein CASSTGDTPAQYF. Full variable domain (remainder filled in from reference TRBV5-5 and TRBJ2-5): DAGVTQSPTHLIKTRGQQVTLRCSPISGHKSVSWYQQVLGQGPQFIFQYYEKEERGRGNFPDRFSARQFPNYSSELNVNALLLGDSALYLCASSTGDTPAQYFGPGTRLLVL.